This record covers a single TCR beta chain. Its antigen is still unknown. This record comes from a study of T cell responses to AZD1222 COVID-19 vaccine. Study observations and caveats: Donors were largely white British and mainly female; clonal diversity was possibly underestimated.

Clones were sequenced by immunoSEQ multiplex PCR, and TCRdb holds only the in-frame ones, with some missing. The table records over 110,000 clones, around nine tenths of them present only once. This CDR3 has 15 residues. Trimming pared 6 bases from V and 0 bases from J, leaving 14 bases between. CDR1 SEHNR and CDR2 FQNEAQ come from the germline V gene (reference sequence). This specimen was peripheral blood, taken 28 days after the second AZD1222 dose. The TCR originated in an adult who received the AZD1222 COVID-19 vaccine. The chain is built from TRBV7-9 and TRBJ1-2, with a possible D match to TRBD1 (6 bases). The CDR3 DNA follows: TGTGCCAGCAGTCATAGGGACACCCCTAACTATGGCTACACCTTC. It encodes CASSHRDTPNYGYTF.